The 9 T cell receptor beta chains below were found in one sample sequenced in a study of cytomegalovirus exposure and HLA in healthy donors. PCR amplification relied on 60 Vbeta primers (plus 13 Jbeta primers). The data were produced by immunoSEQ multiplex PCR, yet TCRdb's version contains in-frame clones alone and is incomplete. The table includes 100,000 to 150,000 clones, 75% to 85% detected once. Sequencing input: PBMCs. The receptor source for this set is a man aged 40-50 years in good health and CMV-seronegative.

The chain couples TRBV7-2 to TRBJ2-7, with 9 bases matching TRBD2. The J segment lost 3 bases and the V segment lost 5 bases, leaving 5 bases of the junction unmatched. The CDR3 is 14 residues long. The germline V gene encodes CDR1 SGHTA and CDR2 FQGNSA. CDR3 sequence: CASSARLADYEQYF. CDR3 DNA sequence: TGTGCCAGCAGCGCGAGACTAGCGGACTACGAGCAGTACTTC.

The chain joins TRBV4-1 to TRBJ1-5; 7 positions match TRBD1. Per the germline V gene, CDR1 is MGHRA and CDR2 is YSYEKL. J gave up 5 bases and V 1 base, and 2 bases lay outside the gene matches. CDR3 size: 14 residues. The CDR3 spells CASSQGDRDQPQHF. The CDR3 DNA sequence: TGCGCCAGCAGCCAAGGAGACAGGGATCAGCCCCAGCATTTT.

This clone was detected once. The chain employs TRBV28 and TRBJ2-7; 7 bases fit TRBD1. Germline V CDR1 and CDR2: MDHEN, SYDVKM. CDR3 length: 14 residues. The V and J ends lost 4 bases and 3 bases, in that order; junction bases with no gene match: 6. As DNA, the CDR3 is TGTGCCAGCAGTTCCAGGCAGGGGGACTACGAGCAGTACTTC. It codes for CASSSRQGDYEQYF.

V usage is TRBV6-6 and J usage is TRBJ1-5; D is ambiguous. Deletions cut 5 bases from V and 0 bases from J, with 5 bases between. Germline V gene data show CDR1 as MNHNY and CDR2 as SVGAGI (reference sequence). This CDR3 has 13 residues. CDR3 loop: CASSPVSNQPQHF. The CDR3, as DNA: TGTGCCAGCAGTCCAGTTAGCAATCAGCCCCAGCATTTT.

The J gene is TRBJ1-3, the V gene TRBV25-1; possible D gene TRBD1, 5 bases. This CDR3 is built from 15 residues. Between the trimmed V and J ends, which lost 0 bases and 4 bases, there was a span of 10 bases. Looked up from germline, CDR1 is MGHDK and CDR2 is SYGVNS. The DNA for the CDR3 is TGTGCCAGCAGTGAATACAGGGCGTGGGGAAACACCATATATTTT. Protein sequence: CASSEYRAWGNTIYF.

CDR3 sequence: CASSHHPDTQYF. CDR3 DNA sequence: TGTGCCAGCAGCCATCATCCAGATACGCAGTATTTT. The J gene is TRBJ2-3, the V gene TRBV14; D not resolved. This CDR3 contains 12 residues. The V end was cut by 3 bases, the J end by 4 bases, with 5 bases between. Germline loops: CDR1 SGHDN, CDR2 FVKESK.

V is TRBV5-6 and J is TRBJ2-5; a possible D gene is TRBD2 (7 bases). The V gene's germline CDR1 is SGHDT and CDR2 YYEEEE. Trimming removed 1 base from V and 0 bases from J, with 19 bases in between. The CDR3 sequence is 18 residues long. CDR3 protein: CASSLRRGANPNQETQYF. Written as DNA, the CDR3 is TGTGCCAGCAGCTTGAGACGGGGGGCGAACCCGAACCAAGAGACCCAGTACTTC.

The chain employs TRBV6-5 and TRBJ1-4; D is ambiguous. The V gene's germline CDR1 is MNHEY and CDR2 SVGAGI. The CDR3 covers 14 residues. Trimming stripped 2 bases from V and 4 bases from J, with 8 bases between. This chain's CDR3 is CASSYGHVNEKLFF. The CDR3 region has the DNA TGTGCCAGCAGTTACGGGCACGTTAATGAAAAACTGTTTTTT.

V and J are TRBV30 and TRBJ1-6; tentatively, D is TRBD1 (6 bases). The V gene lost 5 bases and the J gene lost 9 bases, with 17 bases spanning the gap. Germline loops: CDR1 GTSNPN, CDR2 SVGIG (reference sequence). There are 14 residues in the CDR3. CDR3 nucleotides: TGTGCCTGGGAAAAGGACAGAGGGGGTTCACCCCTCCACTTT. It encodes CAWEKDRGGSPLHF.